The T cell receptor (beta chain) described here comes from a study of T cell repertoires in cytomegalovirus infection. Study details: Public TCR beta signatures indicated both CMV infection and matching HLA type.

Whole-study results and caveats: The response measured ex vivo was dominated by TCR beta clonotypes (HLA-C-restricted and CMV-specific). There were carriers of CMV plus the relevant HLA, and cumulative public TCR beta family frequency identified them.

The CDR3 totals 14 residues. J was trimmed by 6 bases and V by 3 bases; bases with no gene match: 6. Germline CDR1 is DFQATT and CDR2 is SNEGSKA (reference sequence). TCRdb redid the calling of the reads with MiXCR, one entry per CDR3 protein. The table includes fewer than 85,000 distinct CDR3 sequences, 3% to 4% detected once. This clonotype was observed at least ten times. Its matching antigen is unknown. The chain carries TRBV20-1 and TRBJ2-4; 9 bases agree with TRBD2. The sample consisted of PBMCs. The receptor's source is a human donor in good health (CMV status not recorded). Some clones in this sample may be carry-over from other donors' samples. The CDR3 loop reads CSASFAGGRNIQYF. Written as DNA, the CDR3 is TGCAGTGCTAGTTTTGCGGGAGGGCGAAACATTCAGTACTTC.